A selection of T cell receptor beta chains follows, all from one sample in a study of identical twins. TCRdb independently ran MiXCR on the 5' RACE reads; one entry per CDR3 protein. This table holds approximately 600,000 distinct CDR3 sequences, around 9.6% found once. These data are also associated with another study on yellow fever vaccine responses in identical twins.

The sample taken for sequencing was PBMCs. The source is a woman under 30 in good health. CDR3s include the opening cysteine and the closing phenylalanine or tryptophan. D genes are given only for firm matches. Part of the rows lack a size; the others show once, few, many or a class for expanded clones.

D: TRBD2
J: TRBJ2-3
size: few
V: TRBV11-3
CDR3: CASSTDREATTDTQYF
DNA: TGTGCCAGCAGCACGGACCGGGAGGCTACCACAGATACGCAGTATTTT

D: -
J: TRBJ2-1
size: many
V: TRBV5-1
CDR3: CASRRQDNEQFF
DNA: TGCGCCAGCAGACGTCAGGACAATGAGCAGTTCTTC

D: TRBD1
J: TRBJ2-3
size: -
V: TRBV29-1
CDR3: CSALTGNTDTQYF
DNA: TGCAGCGCCTTGACAGGGAACACAGATACGCAGTATTTT

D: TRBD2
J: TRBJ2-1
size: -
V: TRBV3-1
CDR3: CASCLAGGRNEQFF
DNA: TGTGCCAGCTGCCTAGCGGGGGGGCGGAATGAGCAGTTCTTC

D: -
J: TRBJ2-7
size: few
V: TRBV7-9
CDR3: CASSLTTASSYEQYF
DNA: TGTGCCAGCAGCTTAACGACAGCGAGCTCCTACGAGCAGTACTTC

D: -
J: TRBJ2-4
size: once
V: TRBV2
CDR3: CASNMPGTQDKNIQYF
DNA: TGTGCCAGCAATATGCCCGGGACTCAGGACAAAAACATTCAGTACTTC

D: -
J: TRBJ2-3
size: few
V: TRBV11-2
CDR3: CASSLVEPDTQYF
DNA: TGTGCCAGCAGCTTAGTAGAACCAGATACGCAGTATTTT

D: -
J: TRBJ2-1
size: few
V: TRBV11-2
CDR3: CASSFLGGTNEQFF
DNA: TGTGCCAGCAGCTTCCTGGGGGGTACCAATGAGCAGTTCTTC

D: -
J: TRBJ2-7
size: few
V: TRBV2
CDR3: CASSPGQPTSYEQYF
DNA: TGTGCCAGCAGTCCGGGTCAGCCAACCTCCTACGAGCAGTACTTC

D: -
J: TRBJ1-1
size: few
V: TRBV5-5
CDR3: CASSLVGAPNTEAFF
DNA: TGTGCCAGCAGCCTCGTGGGGGCCCCCAACACTGAAGCTTTCTTT

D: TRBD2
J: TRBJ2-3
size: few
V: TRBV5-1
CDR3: CASSPGLAGGPRTDTQYF
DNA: TGCGCCAGCAGCCCGGGACTAGCGGGGGGGCCTCGCACAGATACGCAGTATTTT

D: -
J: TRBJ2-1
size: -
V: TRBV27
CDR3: CASSLSRGWWDEQFF
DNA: TGTGCCAGCAGTTTATCGAGGGGCTGGTGGGATGAGCAGTTCTTC

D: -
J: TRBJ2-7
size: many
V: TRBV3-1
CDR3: CASSQVGTLVHEQYF
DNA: TGTGCCAGCAGCCAAGTTGGGACCCTCGTCCACGAGCAGTACTTC

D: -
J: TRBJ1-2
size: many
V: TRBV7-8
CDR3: CASSFHKVDYGYTF
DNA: TGTGCCAGCAGCTTTCATAAAGTTGACTATGGCTACACCTTC

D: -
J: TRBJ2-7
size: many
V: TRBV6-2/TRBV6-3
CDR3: CASITGGTTYEQYF
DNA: TGTGCCAGCATCACCGGGGGCACTACCTACGAGCAGTACTTC

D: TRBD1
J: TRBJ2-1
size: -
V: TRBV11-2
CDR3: CASRRPGQGPYNEQFF
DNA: TGTGCCAGCAGACGTCCGGGACAGGGACCCTACAATGAGCAGTTCTTC

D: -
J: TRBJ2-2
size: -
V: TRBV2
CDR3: CASGRWGVKTDGELFF
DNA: TGTGCCAGCGGACGATGGGGGGTAAAAACCGACGGGGAGCTGTTTTTT

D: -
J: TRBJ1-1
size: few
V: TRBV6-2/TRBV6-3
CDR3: CASSYSDGPLNTEAFF
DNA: TGTGCCAGCAGTTACTCTGACGGACCTTTAAACACTGAAGCTTTCTTT